The entry below gives a single TCR beta chain sequence along with its context. It has no known antigen specificity. No qualities accompany the bases; no much larger clone lies one base away. The CDR3 starts with the cysteine, ends with the phenylalanine, and has 14 residues. The read is trimmed to its CDR3 DNA, 42 bases read in frame from base 1. Trimming removed 3 bases from V and 1 base from J; the gene matches leave 2 bases unexplained. CDR1 and CDR2, looked up from the germline V gene (reference sequence), are SEHNR and FQNEAQ. The High Capacity cDNA Reverse Transcription Kit was used to reverse transcribe all of the isolated RNA, meaning that expressed TCRB transcripts were what got sequenced. Deep immunoSEQ sequencing was performed on naive, central memory and regulatory T cell samples, with an average of about 3.57 million total reads per sample. After sorted cells were lysed in RLT buffer, RNA was extracted with DNase-treated RNeasy Micro or Mini kits, with the choice depending on cell number. Each cell subset was processed on its own to prevent cross-contamination, while patient and healthy donor samples were processed together. The immunoSEQ multiplex PCR was used to amplify TCRB sequences from cDNA, generating 87-bp fragments that spanned the CDR3 region. The amplicons were sequenced using the Illumina HiSeq platform. As for the original processing: Synthetic template baselines were used to correct PCR bias computationally, reads within Hamming distance 2 were collapsed, and singletons that could not be merged were discarded. Reads were aligned against IMGT so that V, D and J genes, CDR3 length and insertions or deletions at six rearrangement sites could be assigned. Within each subset, clonotype counts were normalized to the number of sorted cells before true diversity and Gini coefficients were calculated with the tcR R package. The overlap coefficient, calculated on TCRB nucleotide sequences, was used to measure repertoire sharing. Not all clones reach the TCRdb copy of this immuneACCESS table, which keeps in-frame sequences only. Checked studies attribute under half of the gap to unresolved V genes and leave the rest unexplained. V and J calls and clone size are those listed in that table; D and trimming were worked out from the DNA. The sample has tens of thousands of clones on record, approximately 70% of them singletons. Jointly, the top ten make up roughly 2.2% of the sample.

Each donor gave one peripheral blood draw, averaging approximately 0.11 L, which was collected into heparinised tubes. A BD FACSAria II was used to sort naive, central memory, regulatory and stem cell-like memory CD4+ T cells with a panel that included CD45RO, CCR7, CD25, CD127, CD95 and CD27. A purity above 98% was achieved for all sorted populations. PBMCs were isolated right away by Lymphoprep density gradient centrifugation and were stained directly, without culture. To minimize batch effects, samples were stained and sorted in pairs, one healthy donor with one patient per experiment. The data were obtained in a study of beta chain features in type 1 diabetes (dated by TCRdb to 2017 to 2018). In terms of the full investigation: Mean age, gender distribution, total cell number and subset yield did not differ between patients and healthy donors. A total of about 110,000,000 sorted cells were examined across all samples, and a strong correlation was observed between cell number per subset and RNA yield. In the study, recently diagnosed type 1 diabetes patients and matched healthy donors were compared on the TCRB repertoires of their sorted circulating CD4+ T cell subsets. Whereas all 28 donors provided naive and central memory subsets, regulatory and stem cell-like memory subsets were isolated from just 8 patients and roughly 8 healthy donors. The paper as a whole reports these results and caveats: Naive, central memory and regulatory TCRB repertoires appeared to be more similar among patients than among healthy donors. Sequencing cDNA rather than genomic DNA could over-represent highly expressing activated cells, although activation and CD3 levels did not differ between groups. Because the HLA sub-analyses included only small numbers of individuals, any influence of HLA type on TCRB rearrangement was left unresolved. PCR may preferentially amplify shorter templates, but because patient and control samples were amplified and corrected together, any resulting skew would affect both groups equally. Type 1 diabetes patients showed a moderate but significant shortening of TCRB CDR3 length in all four CD4+ subsets. Fewer insertions and more nucleotide deletions at VDJ recombination sites were observed in patients with type 1 diabetes, implying thymic rearrangement abnormalities.

The clonotype comes from a woman aged 18-29 years with type 1 diabetes. The chain couples TRBV7-9 to TRBJ2-5; a stretch of 7 junction bases matches TRBD1. Sequenced material: Tregs from blood. The cell subset or site label for this specimen denotes: regulatory CD4+ T cells. The CDR3 corresponds to CASSLAGGQETQYF. Read as DNA, the sequence is TGTGCCAGCAGCTTGGCAGGGGGCCAAGAGACCCAGTACTTC.